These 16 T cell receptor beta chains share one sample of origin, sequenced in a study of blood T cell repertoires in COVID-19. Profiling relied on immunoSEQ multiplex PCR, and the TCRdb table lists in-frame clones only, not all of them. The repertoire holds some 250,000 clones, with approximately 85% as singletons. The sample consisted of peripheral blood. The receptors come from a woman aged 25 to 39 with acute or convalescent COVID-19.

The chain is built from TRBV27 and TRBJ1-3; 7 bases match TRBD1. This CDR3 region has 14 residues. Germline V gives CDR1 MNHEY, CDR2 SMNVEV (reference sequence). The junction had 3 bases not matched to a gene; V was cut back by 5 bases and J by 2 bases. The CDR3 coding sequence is TGTGCCAGCAGTATAACAGGGGCTGGAAACACCATATATTTT. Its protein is CASSITGAGNTIYF.

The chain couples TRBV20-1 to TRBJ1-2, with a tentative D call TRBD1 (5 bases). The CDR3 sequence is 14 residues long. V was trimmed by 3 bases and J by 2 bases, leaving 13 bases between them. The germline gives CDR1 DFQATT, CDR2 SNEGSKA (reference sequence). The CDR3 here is CSASMQGGNYGYTF. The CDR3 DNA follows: TGCAGTGCTAGTATGCAGGGAGGGAACTATGGCTACACCTTC.

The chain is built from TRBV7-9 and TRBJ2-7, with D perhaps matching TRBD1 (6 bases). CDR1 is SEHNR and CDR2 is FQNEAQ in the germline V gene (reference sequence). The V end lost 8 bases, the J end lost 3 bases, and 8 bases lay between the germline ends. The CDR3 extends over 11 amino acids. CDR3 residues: CASSDSYEQYF. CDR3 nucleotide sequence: TGTGCCAGCTCGGACAGCTACGAGCAGTACTTC.

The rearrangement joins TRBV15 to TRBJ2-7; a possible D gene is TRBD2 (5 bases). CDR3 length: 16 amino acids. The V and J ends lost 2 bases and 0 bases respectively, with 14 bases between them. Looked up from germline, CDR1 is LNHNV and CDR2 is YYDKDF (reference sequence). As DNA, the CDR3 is TGTGCCACCAGCAGAATCCCTAGCAAAGGCTCCTACGAGCAGTACTTC. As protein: CATSRIPSKGSYEQYF.

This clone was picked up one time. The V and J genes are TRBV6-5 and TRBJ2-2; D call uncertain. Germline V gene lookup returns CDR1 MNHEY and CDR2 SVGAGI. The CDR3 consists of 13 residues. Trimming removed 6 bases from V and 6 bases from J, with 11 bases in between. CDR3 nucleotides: TGTGCCAGCAGCCCGCGGTGGGCCGGGGAGCTGTTTTTT. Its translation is CASSPRWAGELFF.

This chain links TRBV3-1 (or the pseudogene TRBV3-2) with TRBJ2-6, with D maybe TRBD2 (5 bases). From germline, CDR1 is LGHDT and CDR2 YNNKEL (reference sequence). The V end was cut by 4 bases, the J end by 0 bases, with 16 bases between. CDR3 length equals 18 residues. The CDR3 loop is CASSLSWRLSSGANVLTF. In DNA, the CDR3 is TGTGCCAGCAGCCTCTCGTGGAGGCTTTCCTCTGGGGCCAACGTCCTGACTTTC.

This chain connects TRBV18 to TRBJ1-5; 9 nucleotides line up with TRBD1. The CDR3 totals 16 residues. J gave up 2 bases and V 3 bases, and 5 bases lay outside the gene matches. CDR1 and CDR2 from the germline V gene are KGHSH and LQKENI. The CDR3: CASSPTWTGGNQPQHF. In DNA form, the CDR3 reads TGTGCCAGCTCACCGACATGGACAGGGGGCAATCAGCCCCAGCATTTT.

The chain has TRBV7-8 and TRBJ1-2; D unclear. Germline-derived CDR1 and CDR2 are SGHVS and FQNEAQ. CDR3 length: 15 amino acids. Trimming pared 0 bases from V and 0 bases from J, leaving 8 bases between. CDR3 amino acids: CASSLAFGANYGYTF. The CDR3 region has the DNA TGTGCCAGCAGCTTAGCGTTCGGGGCTAACTATGGCTACACCTTC.

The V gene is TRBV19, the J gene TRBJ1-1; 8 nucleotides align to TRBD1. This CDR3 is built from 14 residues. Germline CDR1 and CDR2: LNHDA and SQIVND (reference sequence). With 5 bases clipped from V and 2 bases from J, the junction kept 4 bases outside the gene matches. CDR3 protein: CASSLQGANTEAFF. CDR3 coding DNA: TGTGCCAGTAGTCTCCAGGGGGCTAACACTGAAGCTTTCTTT.

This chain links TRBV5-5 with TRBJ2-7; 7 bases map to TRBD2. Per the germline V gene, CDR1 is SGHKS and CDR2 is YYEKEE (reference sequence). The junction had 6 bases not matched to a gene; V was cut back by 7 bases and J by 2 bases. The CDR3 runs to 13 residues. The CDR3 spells CASLGGSPYEQYF. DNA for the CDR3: TGTGCCAGCCTGGGGGGGAGTCCCTACGAGCAGTACTTC.

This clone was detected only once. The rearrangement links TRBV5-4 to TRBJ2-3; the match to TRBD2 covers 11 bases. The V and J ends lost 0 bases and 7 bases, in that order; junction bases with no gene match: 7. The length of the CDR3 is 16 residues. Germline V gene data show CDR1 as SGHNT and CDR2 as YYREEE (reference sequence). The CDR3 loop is CASSLDLAGGGHTQYF. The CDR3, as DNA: TGTGCCAGCAGCTTGGACCTAGCGGGAGGAGGGCATACGCAGTATTTT.

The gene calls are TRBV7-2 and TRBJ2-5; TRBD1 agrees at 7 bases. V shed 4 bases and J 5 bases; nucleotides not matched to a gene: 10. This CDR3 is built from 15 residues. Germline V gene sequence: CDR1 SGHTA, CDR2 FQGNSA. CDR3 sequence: CASSYGSTGYETQYF. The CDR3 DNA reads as TGTGCCAGCAGCTACGGATCGACAGGGTATGAGACCCAGTACTTC.

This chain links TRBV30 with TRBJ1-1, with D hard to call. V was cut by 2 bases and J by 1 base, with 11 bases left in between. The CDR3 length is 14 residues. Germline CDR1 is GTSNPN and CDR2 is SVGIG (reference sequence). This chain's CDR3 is CAWSLTTWNTEAFF. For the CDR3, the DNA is TGTGCCTGGAGTCTTACAACATGGAACACTGAAGCTTTCTTT. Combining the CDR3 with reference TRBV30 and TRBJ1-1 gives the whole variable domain SQTIHQWPATLVQPVGSPLSLECTVEGTSNPNLYWYRQAAGRGLQLLFYSVGIGQISSEVPQNLSASRPQDRQFILSSKKLLLSDSGFYLCAWSLTTWNTEAFFGQGTRLTVV.

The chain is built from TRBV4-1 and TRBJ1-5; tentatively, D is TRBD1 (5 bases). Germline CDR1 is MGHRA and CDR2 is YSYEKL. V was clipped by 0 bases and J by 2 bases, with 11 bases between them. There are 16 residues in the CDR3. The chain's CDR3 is CASSQERGGGNQPQHF. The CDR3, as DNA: TGCGCCAGCAGCCAAGAAAGGGGTGGGGGCAATCAGCCCCAGCATTTT.

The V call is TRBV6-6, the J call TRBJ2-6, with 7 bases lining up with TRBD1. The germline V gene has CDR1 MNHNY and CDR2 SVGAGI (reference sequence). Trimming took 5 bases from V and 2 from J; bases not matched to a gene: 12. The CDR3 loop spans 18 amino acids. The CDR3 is CASSLRQGLGAGANVLTF. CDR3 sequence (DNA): TGTGCCAGCAGTCTGCGACAGGGTTTGGGCGCTGGGGCCAACGTCCTGACTTTC.

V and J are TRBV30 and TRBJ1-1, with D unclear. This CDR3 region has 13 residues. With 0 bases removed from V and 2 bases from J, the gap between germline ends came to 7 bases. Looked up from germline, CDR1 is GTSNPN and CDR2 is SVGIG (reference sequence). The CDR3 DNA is TGTGCCTGGAGTGTAGTGGCTAACACTGAAGCTTTCTTT. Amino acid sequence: CAWSVVANTEAFF.